This T cell receptor beta chain appears in the sequencing data of a study of CD8+ T cells in alopecia areata. Trimming removed 2 bases from V and 2 bases from J, with 7 bases in between. Germline V gene lookup returns CDR1 SGHDT and CDR2 YYEEEE. This CDR3 is built from 13 residues. Concerning this clone: No antigen is known for it.

Sequencing templates came from extracted RNA that was reverse transcribed into cDNA. Only in-frame clones appear in the TCRdb table, and some are missing; sequencing was by immunoSEQ multiplex PCR. The sample consists of about 270,000 clones, 45% to 70% of them appearing once. Study results and caveats: Both scalp clonality and the expanded CD8+ clones among the top 100 showed a significant decrease with tofacitinib.

Treatment: oral pan-JAK inhibitor, 5-10 mg twice daily. The V gene is TRBV5-6, the J gene TRBJ2-5, with D possibly TRBD1 on 5 matching bases. This TCR derives from a human donor with alopecia areata. The specimen comprised CD4+ T cells sorted from blood, sampled at approximately week 52, from a patient treated with tofacitinib. CDR3 nucleotides: TGTGCCAGCAGCTTTCGACAGCAAGAGACCCAGTACTTC. Translating it yields CASSFRQQETQYF.